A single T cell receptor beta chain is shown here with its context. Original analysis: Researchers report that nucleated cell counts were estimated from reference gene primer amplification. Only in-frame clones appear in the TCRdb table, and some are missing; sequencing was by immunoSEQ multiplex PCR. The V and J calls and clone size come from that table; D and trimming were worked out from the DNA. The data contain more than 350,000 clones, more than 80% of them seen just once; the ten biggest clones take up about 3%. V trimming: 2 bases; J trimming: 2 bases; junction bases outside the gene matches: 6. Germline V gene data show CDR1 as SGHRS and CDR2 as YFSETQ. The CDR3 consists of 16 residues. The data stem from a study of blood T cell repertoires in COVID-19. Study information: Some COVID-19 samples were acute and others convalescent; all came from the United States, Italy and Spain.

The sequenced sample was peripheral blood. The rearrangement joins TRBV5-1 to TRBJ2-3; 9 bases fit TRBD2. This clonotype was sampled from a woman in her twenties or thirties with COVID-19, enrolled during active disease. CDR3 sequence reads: CASSFSAGGLTDTQYF. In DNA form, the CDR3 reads TGCGCCAGCAGCTTTTCAGCGGGGGGTCTCACAGATACGCAGTATTTT.